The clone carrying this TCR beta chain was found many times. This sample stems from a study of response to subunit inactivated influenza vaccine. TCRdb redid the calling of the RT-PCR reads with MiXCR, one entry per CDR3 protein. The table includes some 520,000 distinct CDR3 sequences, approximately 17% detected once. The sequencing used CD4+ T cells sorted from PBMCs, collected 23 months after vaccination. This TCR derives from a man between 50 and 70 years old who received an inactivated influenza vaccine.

The CDR3 DNA follows: TGTGCCAGCAGCCCCCTCGACAGGGGCTACAATGAGCAGTTCTTC. Its translation: CASSPLDRGYNEQFF. The V and J genes are TRBV9 and TRBJ2-1; TRBD1 matches 8 bases. Per germline, CDR1 SGDLS and CDR2 YYNGEE. The CDR3 loop spans 15 amino acids. The J segment lost 3 bases and the V segment lost 4 bases, leaving 6 bases of the junction unmatched.